These 20 T cell receptor beta chains were all obtained from the same sample, sequenced in a study of blood T cell repertoires in COVID-19. The table came from immunoSEQ multiplex PCR; TCRdb's copy has only in-frame clones and leaves some out. The sample contains more than 100,000 clones, approximately 85% of which appear only once. Source material: peripheral blood. Receptors originate from an elderly man with acute or convalescent COVID-19.

The V and J genes are TRBV5-1 and TRBJ2-2, with D tentatively TRBD2 (5 bases). The CDR3 length is 15 residues. The germline CDR1 and CDR2 sequences are SGHRS and YFSETQ. Trimming left V 2 bases short and J 5 bases short, with 13 bases between. This CDR3 is CASSFMGVRTGELFF. CDR3 bases: TGCGCCAGCAGCTTCATGGGAGTTAGGACCGGGGAGCTGTTTTTT.

The J gene is TRBJ1-4, the V gene TRBV18; D is undetermined. Germline CDR1 is KGHSH and CDR2 is LQKENI. Trimming removed 3 bases at V and 4 bases at J, with 12 bases between. CDR3 length: 15 amino acids. DNA for the CDR3: TGTGCCAGCTCACCTCGACCGGGGAGTAATGAAAAACTGTTTTTT. Translation gives CASSPRPGSNEKLFF.

This chain joins TRBV6-5 and TRBJ1-6; the D is unclear. Trimming took off 7 bases at V and 9 bases at J, with 19 bases between the two ends. Germline V gene lookup returns CDR1 MNHEY and CDR2 SVGAGI. CDR3 length: 15 amino acids. The CDR3 sequence: CASTPPGLAGSPLHF. CDR3 bases: TGTGCCAGCACCCCCCCAGGTTTAGCGGGTTCACCCCTCCACTTT.

This rearrangement joins TRBV6-6 to TRBJ1-6, with 9 bases that match TRBD1. Per germline, CDR1 MNHNY and CDR2 SVGAGI (reference sequence). Losses at the gene ends were 5 bases for V and 6 bases for J; bases not matched to a gene: 2. The CDR3 has 14 residues. This CDR3 reads CASSPTGGNSPLHF. DNA of the CDR3: TGTGCCAGCAGTCCGACAGGGGGTAATTCACCCCTCCACTTT.

The chain links TRBV28 to TRBJ1-5; the match to TRBD1 covers 7 bases. Trimming cost V 6 bases and J 6 bases; bases outside gene matches: 11. Germline V gene lookup returns CDR1 MDHEN and CDR2 SYDVKM. The CDR3 extends over 15 amino acids. The chain's CDR3 is CASRSPDRVLQPQHF. In DNA, the CDR3 is TGTGCCAGCAGGTCACCAGACAGGGTTCTTCAGCCCCAGCATTTT.

The genes are TRBV5-1 and TRBJ2-7; D unclear. Trimming shortened V by 3 bases and J by 6 bases, and 19 bases separated the two germline ends. Germline values: CDR1 SGHRS, CDR2 YFSETQ. This CDR3 spans 15 amino acids. In nucleotides, the CDR3 is TGCGCCAGCAGCTCCCAAGATGCAGGAACCGGCGAGCAGTACTTC. Protein sequence: CASSSQDAGTGEQYF.

This chain uses TRBV24-1 with TRBJ2-2; D uncertain. This CDR3 is 16 amino acids long. V lost 4 bases and J lost 1, with 12 bases in between. In germline, CDR1 is KGHDR, CDR2 SFDVKD. For the CDR3, the DNA is TGTGCCACCAGTGACCCGGGTTTCTGGAACACCGGGGAGCTGTTTTTT. This encodes CATSDPGFWNTGELFF.

The J gene is TRBJ2-5, the V gene TRBV19; a possible D gene is TRBD1 (6 bases). The V end lost 5 bases, the J end lost 1 base, and 14 bases lay between the germline ends. Germline V CDR1 and CDR2: LNHDA, SQIVND (reference sequence). The CDR3 contains 15 residues. Here the CDR3 DNA reads TGTGCCAGTAGTCCCGTCAGGGGTTCCCAAGAGACCCAGTACTTC. It encodes CASSPVRGSQETQYF.

The chain links TRBV2 to TRBJ1-1; D is possibly TRBD1 (6 bases). The germline CDR1 and CDR2 sequences are SNHLY and FYNNEI. This CDR3 region has 13 residues. V was shortened by 3 bases and J by 5 bases, with 10 bases between the two germline ends. The CDR3 spells CASSDRRGTEAFF. The CDR3 bases are TGTGCCAGCAGTGATCGCAGGGGAACTGAAGCTTTCTTT.

V and J are TRBV19 and TRBJ2-7, with a possible D match to TRBD2 (6 bases). Germline values: CDR1 LNHDA, CDR2 SQIVND (reference sequence). The V end was cut by 5 bases, the J end by 2 bases, with 19 bases between. CDR3 size: 16 residues. CDR3 DNA sequence: TGTGCCAGTAGTGCTTGGGACGGAGGGTTGACCTACGAGCAGTACTTC. This sequence encodes CASSAWDGGLTYEQYF. Variable domain in full (rest from reference TRBV19 and TRBJ2-7): DGGITQSPKYLFRKEGQNVTLSCEQNLNHDAMYWYRQDPGQGLRLIYYSQIVNDFQKGDIAEGYSVSREKKESFPLTVTSAQKNPTAFYLCASSAWDGGLTYEQYFGPGTRLTVT.

The J gene is TRBJ2-2, the V gene TRBV7-8, with D maybe TRBD2 (7 bases). Germline V CDR1 and CDR2: SGHVS, FQNEAQ. Trimming stripped 2 bases from V and 6 bases from J, with 10 bases between. This CDR3 has 14 amino acids. CDR3 sequence (DNA): TGTGCCAGCAGCTTAAGGGGGGGCCCCGGGGAGCTGTTTTTT. Encoded protein: CASSLRGGPGELFF.

The chain recombines TRBV29-1 with TRBJ2-2, with 7 positions matching TRBD2. V lost 5 bases and J lost 2; bases outside the gene matches: 5. The CDR3 sequence is 14 residues long. Germline V gene sequence: CDR1 SQVTM, CDR2 ANQGSEA. The CDR3 here is CSVRGTTNTGELFF. DNA of the CDR3: TGCAGCGTTCGCGGGACTACAAACACCGGGGAGCTGTTTTTT.

J is TRBJ1-3 and V is TRBV4-1; D uncertain. Trimming left V 1 base short and J 3 bases short, with 10 bases between. Germline CDR1 reads MGHRA; CDR2 reads YSYEKL. This CDR3 region has 15 residues. Here the CDR3 DNA reads TGCGCCAGCAGCCAAGTTGTGGCCAGTGGAAACACCATATATTTT. Its protein product is CASSQVVASGNTIYF.

The V gene is TRBV30, the J gene TRBJ2-7; D is possibly TRBD1 or TRBD2 (7 bases each). V lost 5 bases and J 5 bases, leaving 19 bases between the germline ends. CDR1 is GTSNPN, CDR2 SVGIG, per germline (reference sequence). This CDR3 has 14 residues. The CDR3 DNA sequence: TGTGCCTGGGGGGGGGACAGACGTTCGGACGAGCAGTACTTC. Encoded protein: CAWGGDRRSDEQYF. Variable domain in full (rest from reference TRBV30 and TRBJ2-7): SQTIHQWPATLVQPVGSPLSLECTVEGTSNPNLYWYRQAAGRGLQLLFYSVGIGQISSEVPQNLSASRPQDRQFILSSKKLLLSDSGFYLCAWGGDRRSDEQYFGPGTRLTVT.

The V call is TRBV19, the J call TRBJ2-3; 16 bases are shared with TRBD2. Per the germline V gene, CDR1 is LNHDA and CDR2 is SQIVND (reference sequence). The CDR3 extends over 18 amino acids. After removal of 5 bases from V and 4 bases from J, the junction contained 9 bases not matched to a gene. The CDR3 protein is CASSPGTSGGVSADTQYF. For the CDR3, the DNA is TGTGCCAGTAGTCCTGGGACTAGCGGGGGGGTTAGCGCAGATACGCAGTATTTT.

The chain has TRBV6-5 and TRBJ1-1; no clear D. The germline V gene has CDR1 MNHEY and CDR2 SVGAGI. The CDR3 loop spans 13 amino acids. The V gene lost 5 bases and the J gene lost 0 bases, with 7 bases spanning the gap. The CDR3 DNA follows: TGTGCCAGCAGTCCGGTTATGAACACTGAAGCTTTCTTT. This sequence encodes CASSPVMNTEAFF.

This rearrangement joins TRBV7-6 to TRBJ2-1; 9 nucleotides align to TRBD1. Germline loops: CDR1 SGHVS, CDR2 FNYEAQ. This CDR3 is 15 amino acids long. Losses at the gene ends were 5 bases for V and 9 bases for J; bases not matched to a gene: 11. The CDR3 nucleotides are TGTGCCAGCAGCCCGGGACAGGGTTGGATCGGTGAGCAGTTCTTC. Translated, it gives CASSPGQGWIGEQFF.

This chain joins TRBV10-2 and TRBJ2-6; TRBD1 is a possible D gene (5 bases). Per germline, CDR1 WSHSY and CDR2 SAAADI. Trimming left V 6 bases short and J 4 bases short, with 16 bases between. The CDR3 is 16 amino acids. The CDR3 here is CASRQQGWAGANVLTF. In DNA, the CDR3 is TGCGCCAGCAGGCAGCAGGGTTGGGCCGGGGCCAACGTCCTGACTTTC.

The sample holds one count of this clone. The chain uses TRBV19 and TRBJ1-5; 7 nucleotides match TRBD1. CDR1 and CDR2 from the germline V gene are LNHDA and SQIVND (reference sequence). With V trimmed by 3 bases and J by 4 bases, 3 bases remained unmatched. This CDR3 has 14 amino acids. CDR3 sequence: CASSMGQPNQPQHF. Written as DNA, the CDR3 is TGTGCCAGTAGTATGGGACAGCCTAATCAGCCCCAGCATTTT.

This clone came up once. The chain employs TRBV20-1 and TRBJ2-3; D unclear. The CDR3 totals 10 residues. Germline lookup yields CDR1 DFQATT and CDR2 SNEGSKA (reference sequence). With 6 bases removed from V and 3 bases from J, the gap between germline ends came to 4 bases. CDR3 sequence (DNA): TGCAGTGCCCCAACAGATACGCAGTATTTT. This gives the protein CSAPTDTQYF.